The 19 T cell receptor beta chains presented below share a single source sample, sequenced in a study of T-cell memory formation after mild COVID-19. Via MiXCR, TCRdb re-called the 5' RACE reads, giving one row per CDR3 protein. The profile shows 550,000 to 600,000 distinct CDR3 sequences, around 15% of them singletons. Sequencing was carried out using PBMCs or a T cell subset sorted from them (not recorded which). The receptors come from an adult woman who had mild COVID-19 (a few samples of this study predate the infection). Cell type and time point are not known.

This clonotype was seen repeatedly, ten times or more. This chain joins TRBV6-4 and TRBJ2-1; D is perhaps TRBD1 (5 bases). The V end lost 3 bases, the J end lost 4 bases, and 13 bases lay between the germline ends. CDR1 and CDR2 from the germline V gene are MRHNA and SNTAGT. This CDR3 has 15 residues. CDR3 amino acids: CASSEMQGPYNEQFF. DNA for the CDR3: TGTGCCAGCAGTGAAATGCAGGGCCCTTACAATGAGCAGTTCTTC.

The chain carries TRBV18 and TRBJ2-5, with D uncertain. Between the trimmed V and J ends, which lost 5 bases and 1 base, there was a span of 8 bases. The CDR3 consists of 13 residues. Germline CDR1 KGHSH, CDR2 LQKENI. The CDR3 protein is CASSTNGQETQYF. Here the CDR3 DNA reads TGTGCCAGCTCAACAAACGGCCAAGAGACCCAGTACTTC.

The chain recombines TRBV24-1 with TRBJ2-1; D is unresolved. The CDR3 is 14 amino acids. From germline, CDR1 is KGHDR and CDR2 SFDVKD. V lost 4 bases and J 6 bases, leaving 12 bases between the germline ends. CDR3 loop: CATSDPVLGNEQFF. The CDR3 DNA reads as TGTGCCACCAGTGACCCCGTCCTTGGCAATGAGCAGTTCTTC.

This clonotype has more than one count but fewer than ten. The rearrangement joins TRBV4-1 to TRBJ1-4; no clear D. V was pared by 4 bases and J by 8 bases, with 20 bases between. The germline CDR1 and CDR2 sequences are MGHRA and YSYEKL. The CDR3 is 16 residues long. The CDR3 DNA sequence: TGCGCCAGCAGCCCACTCCCGGCGGATTCTGGGGAAAAACTGTTTTTT. This encodes CASSPLPADSGEKLFF.

The J gene is TRBJ2-1, the V gene TRBV7-3; D is possibly TRBD1 (5 bases). The germline CDR1 and CDR2 sequences are SGHTA and FQGTGA. This CDR3 contains 16 residues. The V end lost 6 bases, the J end lost 1 base, and 16 bases lay between the germline ends. The CDR3 sequence: CASSRQPLSSYNEQFF. In DNA form, the CDR3 reads TGTGCCAGCAGTAGACAGCCTCTGAGTTCCTACAATGAGCAGTTCTTC.

This clonotype was found a few times. The genes are TRBV5-1 and TRBJ2-7; possible D gene TRBD2, 6 bases. The ends were cut back, 0 bases at V and 6 bases at J, with 16 bases in the middle. The CDR3 loop spans 15 amino acids. Germline V gene lookup returns CDR1 SGHRS and CDR2 YFSETQ. CDR3 bases: TGCGCCAGCAGCTTGGATGCCAGGGAGGTAGGCGAGCAGTACTTC. The encoded protein is CASSLDAREVGEQYF.

The chain is built from TRBV4-2 and TRBJ2-7; 10 bases line up with TRBD1. Trimming removed 0 bases from V and 5 bases from J; junction bases left unmatched: 7. Per germline, CDR1 LGHNA and CDR2 YNFKEQ. There are 16 residues in the CDR3. The CDR3 spells CASSQEWDRGNDEQYF. CDR3 in DNA: TGTGCCAGCAGCCAAGAATGGGACAGGGGTAACGACGAGCAGTACTTC.

This clonotype turned up a few times. This chain connects TRBV5-5 to TRBJ1-5; D is ambiguous. Trimming left V 1 base short and J 1 base short, with 9 bases between. CDR3 length: 15 amino acids. Germline V gives CDR1 SGHKS, CDR2 YYEKEE (reference sequence). CDR3 amino acids: CASSLWPGSNQPQHF. In DNA form, the CDR3 reads TGTGCCAGCAGCTTGTGGCCGGGGAGCAATCAGCCCCAGCATTTT.

This chain uses TRBV7-2 with TRBJ2-5, with D perhaps TRBD1 or TRBD2 (6 bases each). Germline loops: CDR1 SGHTA, CDR2 FQGNSA. Trimming removed 3 bases from V and 6 bases from J, with 14 bases in between. The CDR3 contains 14 residues. The CDR3 DNA reads TGTGCCAGCAGCTTCGACCGGGGGCCGAAGACCCAGTACTTC. This codes for CASSFDRGPKTQYF.

This rearrangement joins TRBV20-1 to TRBJ2-3; 9 nucleotides agree with TRBD2. V lost 8 bases, J lost 0 bases, and 3 bases stayed unmatched. CDR3 length equals 13 residues. Germline V CDR1 and CDR2: DFQATT, SNEGSKA (reference sequence). The CDR3 sequence is CSRTSVSTDTQYF. The CDR3 DNA sequence: TGCAGTAGGACTAGCGTTAGCACAGATACGCAGTATTTT.

This clonotype occurred many times. V is TRBV12-3 or TRBV12-4 and J is TRBJ2-2; 12 positions match TRBD2. The V gene end was trimmed by 6 bases and the J gene end by 7 bases; junction bases not matched to a gene: 9. CDR3 length: 16 amino acids. The CDR3 DNA follows: TGTGCCAGCAGCCCCAGGACTAGCGGGGTTGGCGGGGAGCTGTTTTTT. As protein: CASSPRTSGVGGELFF.

This clonotype has only a few counts. V gene TRBV5-1 combines with J gene TRBJ1-1; D call uncertain. Germline values: CDR1 SGHRS, CDR2 YFSETQ. CDR3 length: 13 residues. V was cut by 0 bases and J by 4 bases, with 7 bases left in between. CDR3 residues: CASSLDPTTEAFF. CDR3 nucleotide sequence: TGCGCCAGCAGCTTGGACCCCACCACTGAAGCTTTCTTT.

The chain combines TRBV7-9 with TRBJ1-2, with a tentative D call TRBD1 (6 bases). There are 15 residues in the CDR3. The V gene's germline CDR1 is SEHNR and CDR2 FQNEAQ (reference sequence). V was clipped by 6 bases and J by 1 base, with 15 bases between them. In nucleotides, the CDR3 is TGTGCCAGCAGTCAGGGGCTAGGGAATAACTATGGCTACACCTTC. This gives the protein CASSQGLGNNYGYTF.

The chain is built from TRBV2 and TRBJ1-2, with D unclear. The CDR3 consists of 13 residues. Germline V CDR1 and CDR2: SNHLY, FYNNEI. The ends were cut back, 5 bases at V and 0 bases at J, with 7 bases in the middle. In DNA, the CDR3 is TGTGCCAGCAGTTCGCAGTCTAACTATGGCTACACCTTC. Its protein product is CASSSQSNYGYTF.

A few counts support this clonotype. The CDR3 DNA sequence: TGCGCCAGCAGCTTGCCACAGGGAATCGTCGACGAGCAGTACTTC. This translates into CASSLPQGIVDEQYF. This chain uses TRBV5-1 with TRBJ2-7; D possibly corresponds to TRBD1 (6 bases). The CDR3 extends over 15 amino acids. Trimming took 1 base from V and 5 from J, leaving 16 bases between them. Germline V gene data show CDR1 as SGHRS and CDR2 as YFSETQ.

The chain is built from TRBV7-9 and TRBJ2-1; no definite D call. There are 14 residues in the CDR3. Trimming removed 5 bases from V and 0 bases from J, with 8 bases in between. Germline V gives CDR1 SEHNR, CDR2 FQNEAQ (reference sequence). The CDR3 spells CASSQVPSYNEQFF. The CDR3 coding sequence is TGTGCCAGCAGCCAGGTACCCTCCTACAATGAGCAGTTCTTC.

J is TRBJ2-1 and V is TRBV15; TRBD2 agrees at 8 bases. The CDR3 loop spans 17 amino acids. Germline V lookup: CDR1 LNHNV, CDR2 YYDKDF (reference sequence). The V segment lost 1 base and the J segment 6 bases; nucleotides outside the gene matches: 11. The CDR3 sequence is CATSRASGGAGVNEQFF. The CDR3, as DNA: TGTGCCACCAGCAGAGCCTCCGGGGGGGCGGGAGTCAATGAGCAGTTCTTC.

In this sample, this clonotype turned up a few times. The J gene is TRBJ2-1, the V gene TRBV12-3 or TRBV12-4; TRBD2 matches at 9 bases. The CDR3 is made up of 19 amino acids. V lost 4 bases and J lost 0; bases outside the gene matches: 13. CDR3 in DNA: TGTGCCAGCAGTTACCCTCATAGCGGGAGCGCCAGCTCCTACAATGAGCAGTTCTTC. This sequence encodes CASSYPHSGSASSYNEQFF.

The J gene is TRBJ1-6, the V gene TRBV6-5; the D gene is possibly TRBD1 (5 bases). Trimming pared 2 bases from V and 9 bases from J, leaving 17 bases between. This CDR3 is built from 16 residues. The germline CDR1 and CDR2 sequences are MNHEY and SVGAGI. CDR3 in amino acids: CASSYGRGSMFSPLHF. CDR3 nucleotide sequence: TGTGCCAGCAGTTACGGCCGGGGCTCTATGTTTTCACCCCTCCACTTT.